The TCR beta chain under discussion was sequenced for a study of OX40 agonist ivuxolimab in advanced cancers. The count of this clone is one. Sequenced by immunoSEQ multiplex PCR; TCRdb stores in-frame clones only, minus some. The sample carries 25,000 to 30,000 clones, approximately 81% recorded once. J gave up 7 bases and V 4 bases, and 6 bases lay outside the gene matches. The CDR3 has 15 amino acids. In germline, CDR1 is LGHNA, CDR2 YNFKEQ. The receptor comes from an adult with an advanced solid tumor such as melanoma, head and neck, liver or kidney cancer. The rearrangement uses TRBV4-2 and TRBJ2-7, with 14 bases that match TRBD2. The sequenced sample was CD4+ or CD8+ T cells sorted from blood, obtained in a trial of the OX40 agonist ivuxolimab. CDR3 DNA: TGTGCCAGCAGCCTGGGACTAGCGGGAGCAAGGGAGCAGTACTTC. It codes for CASSLGLAGAREQYF.